These 15 T cell receptor beta chains share one sample of origin, sequenced in a study of blood T cell repertoires in COVID-19 (dated by TCRdb to the early 2020s). The library came from the immunoSEQ multiplex PCR assay. TCRdb retrieved this table from immuneACCESS and kept in-frame rearrangements only. Not all clones are present; in checked studies, unresolved V genes account for under half, and no reason is known for the remainder. The sample table contains 250,000 to 300,000 clones; only one count was recorded for 80% to 85% of them. Clones ranked in the top ten supply 2.5% to 3% of the sample. Sequenced input: peripheral blood. The source of these receptors is a woman aged 60-75 years with active or convalescent COVID-19.

V is TRBV5-1 and J is TRBJ2-2, with D possibly TRBD1 on 6 matching bases. The CDR3 spans 13 residues. Trimming took 4 bases from V and 4 from J, leaving 8 bases between them. Germline values: CDR1 SGHRS, CDR2 YFSETQ. As DNA, the CDR3 is TGCGCCAGCAGCCGGGACACCACCGGGGAGCTGTTTTTT. This codes for CASSRDTTGELFF.

V and J are TRBV5-1 and TRBJ2-2; no clear D gene. CDR1 and CDR2 from the germline V gene are SGHRS and YFSETQ. This CDR3 is built from 13 residues. The V end lost 0 bases, the J end lost 8 bases, and 8 bases lay between the germline ends. The CDR3 DNA reads TGCGCCAGCAGCTTGGCCCGCGGAGGGGAGCTGTTTTTT. Amino acids: CASSLARGGELFF.

V and J are TRBV19 and TRBJ2-1; possible D gene TRBD2, 7 bases. V lost 3 bases and J 4 bases, leaving 13 bases between the germline ends. The CDR3 is made up of 15 amino acids. The germline V gene has CDR1 LNHDA and CDR2 SQIVND (reference sequence). The CDR3 DNA sequence: TGTGCCAGTAGTATTTCCGGGGGGCGTTACAATGAGCAGTTCTTC. Translation gives CASSISGGRYNEQFF.

This chain uses TRBV11-2 with TRBJ2-5; 11 nucleotides align to TRBD2. Trimming removed 4 bases from V and 4 bases from J; junction bases left unmatched: 14. CDR1 and CDR2 (germline): SGHAT, FQNNGV. This CDR3 spans 18 amino acids. In nucleotides, the CDR3 is TGTGCCAGCAGCTCCCTCCGTAGCGGGGGGGCCGTCGGAGAGACCCAGTACTTC. As protein: CASSSLRSGGAVGETQYF.

The V gene is TRBV6-2 or TRBV6-3, the J gene TRBJ2-2; D is unresolved. The V gene lost 6 bases and the J gene lost 2 bases, with 19 bases spanning the gap. CDR1 is MNHEY, CDR2 SVGEGT, per germline. This CDR3 has 17 amino acids. CDR3 amino acids: CASSPLGPLYNTGELFF. The CDR3 DNA follows: TGTGCCAGCAGCCCTCTTGGGCCTCTATACAACACCGGGGAGCTGTTTTTT.

The CDR3 region is CASSQVDRGGTEAFF. DNA of the CDR3: TGTGCCAGCAGCCAAGTTGACAGGGGGGGCACTGAAGCTTTCTTT. The rearrangement links TRBV3-1 (or the pseudogene TRBV3-2) to TRBJ1-1, with 9 bases that match TRBD1. Per germline, CDR1 LGHDT and CDR2 YNNKEL (reference sequence). The V and J ends lost 1 base and 4 bases, in that order; junction bases with no gene match: 4. There are 15 residues in the CDR3.

J is TRBJ2-3 and V is TRBV24-1, with D perhaps matching TRBD1 (5 bases). The CDR3 spans 14 residues. The germline CDR1 and CDR2 sequences are KGHDR and SFDVKD. Trimming removed 3 bases from V and 2 bases from J, with 8 bases in between. CDR3 coding DNA: TGTGCCACCAGTGATGCGGACACCACAGATACGCAGTATTTT. Translating gives CATSDADTTDTQYF.

V and J are TRBV6-5 and TRBJ1-2; perhaps TRBD1 as D (5 bases). Per germline, CDR1 MNHEY and CDR2 SVGAGI. The CDR3 length is 12 residues. V lost 4 bases to trimming and J lost 8 bases, with 11 bases between them. CDR3 coding DNA: TGTGCCAGCAGTTCAACAGGTACCGGCTACACCTTC. As protein: CASSSTGTGYTF.

The genes are TRBV28 and TRBJ2-7; 7 bases map to TRBD2. The V gene's germline CDR1 is MDHEN and CDR2 SYDVKM. V dropped 7 bases and J dropped 5; count of bases not matched to a gene: 11. The CDR3 spans 14 residues. The CDR3, as DNA: TGTGCCAGCACTCTACCCTCCCGGGGGGACGAGCAGTACTTC. It translates to CASTLPSRGDEQYF.

CDR3 bases: TGTGCCAGCAGTTTAGCGGCCCAACAAGAGACCCAGTACTTC. Residues: CASSLAAQQETQYF. The chain uses TRBV28 and TRBJ2-5; D ambiguous. Trimming removed 2 bases at V and 2 bases at J, with 9 bases between. This CDR3 is 14 amino acids long. Germline V lookup: CDR1 MDHEN, CDR2 SYDVKM.

The V call is TRBV7-3, the J call TRBJ2-1; 10 bases map to TRBD1. Germline V gene sequence: CDR1 SGHTA, CDR2 FQGTGA. The ends lost 6 bases at V and 0 bases at J; junction bases unmatched: 2. The CDR3 contains 15 residues. The CDR3 loop reads CASSWDRGSYNEQFF. In DNA form, the CDR3 reads TGTGCCAGCAGTTGGGACAGGGGCTCCTACAATGAGCAGTTCTTC.

The J gene is TRBJ1-5, the V gene TRBV2, with 9 bases aligning to TRBD1. CDR1 and CDR2 from the germline V gene are SNHLY and FYNNEI. The trim removed 7 bases at V and 7 bases at J, leaving 5 bases unmatched. The CDR3 loop spans 13 amino acids. The CDR3 DNA is TGTGCCAGCAAGCGGACAGGGGTCCAGCCCCAGCATTTT. Protein sequence: CASKRTGVQPQHF.

J is TRBJ1-2 and V is TRBV11-1; a possible D gene is TRBD1 (6 bases). Germline assignment: CDR1 SGHAT and CDR2 FQDESV (reference sequence). The CDR3 is 12 residues long. Trimming cost V 5 bases and J 8 bases, with 12 bases left between them. CDR3 sequence: CASSPDSRGYTF. Written as DNA, the CDR3 is TGTGCCAGCAGCCCGGACAGCCGGGGCTACACCTTC.

V usage is TRBV12-3 or TRBV12-4 and J usage is TRBJ1-6; D remains unclear. V shed 5 bases and J shed 2 bases, with 4 bases lying between them. The CDR3 loop spans 13 amino acids. The CDR3 is CASSRAYNSPLHF. The CDR3 DNA follows: TGTGCCAGCAGTCGGGCCTATAATTCACCCCTCCACTTT.

This chain connects TRBV15 to TRBJ1-1; D possibly corresponds to TRBD1 (5 bases). Trimming cost V 1 base and J 10 bases, with 13 bases left between them. The germline V gene encodes CDR1 LNHNV and CDR2 YYDKDF (reference sequence). There are 13 residues in the CDR3. The CDR3 sequence: CATSRASQGRAFF. The CDR3 coding sequence is TGTGCCACCAGCAGAGCTTCCCAGGGAAGAGCTTTCTTT.